These T cell receptor beta chains were read from a single sample in a study of T cell responses to AZD1222 COVID-19 vaccine. This table comes from immunoSEQ multiplex PCR, and its TCRdb copy is limited to in-frame clones, with some not included. This sample has about 150,000 clones, with 88% found just once. Sequencing was performed on peripheral blood, taken on day 0 of AZD1222 vaccination. These receptor sequences come from an adult in good health. Each CDR3 is given with its conserved first and last residue. D genes are given only for firm matches. Size values are once, few and many counts, or a class for expanded clones, and some rows have none.

J,V,size,D,CDR3,DNA
TRBJ2-7,TRBV18,NA,NA,CASSPPSLAGYEQYF,TGTGCCAGCTCACCCCCTTCCCTGGCAGGCTACGAGCAGTACTTC
TRBJ1-6,TRBV7-2,NA,NA,CASSSRNSPLHF,TGTGCCAGCAGCTCGAGAAATTCACCCCTCCACTTT
TRBJ2-2,TRBV6-5,NA,NA,CASSYSSGGPGELFF,TGTGCCAGCAGTTACTCGAGTGGAGGGCCCGGGGAGCTGTTTTTT
TRBJ2-2,TRBV6-5,NA,NA,CASSYRGAVAGELFF,TGTGCCAGCAGTTACAGGGGGGCAGTTGCCGGGGAGCTGTTTTTT
TRBJ2-1,TRBV7-9,few,TRBD1,CASSVLRDRSDEQFF,TGTGCCAGCAGCGTGCTCCGGGACAGGAGTGATGAGCAGTTCTTC
TRBJ2-1,TRBV7-9,NA,NA,CASSRLGVQGSPRNEQFF,TGTGCCAGCAGCCGACTGGGGGTACAGGGATCCCCCCGGAATGAGCAGTTCTTC
TRBJ2-5,TRBV5-6,NA,TRBD1,CASSPTGLQETQYF,TGTGCCAGCAGCCCGACAGGGCTCCAAGAGACCCAGTACTTC
TRBJ1-4,TRBV2,NA,TRBD1,CASSVRGPTNEKLFF,TGTGCCAGCAGTGTCAGGGGGCCAACTAATGAAAAACTGTTTTTT
TRBJ2-6,TRBV2,NA,NA,CASSSGAGANVLTF,TGTGCCAGCAGCTCAGGGGCTGGGGCCAACGTCCTGACTTTC
TRBJ2-7,TRBV11-2,few,NA,CASSLGPQKVKYF,TGTGCCAGCAGCTTAGGTCCCCAGAAGGTTAAGTACTTC
TRBJ1-2,TRBV2,NA,NA,CASSSPGKNGYTF,TGTGCCAGCAGTAGTCCGGGGAAGAATGGCTACACCTTC
TRBJ1-6,TRBV27,once,TRBD1,CASRVDRAPLNSPLHF,TGTGCCAGCAGGGTTGACAGGGCCCCCCTTAATTCACCCCTCCACTTT
TRBJ2-7,TRBV28,NA,NA,CAIEGPGSYEQYF,TGTGCCATCGAGGGCCCGGGGTCCTACGAGCAGTACTTC
TRBJ1-5,TRBV18,NA,NA,CASSPTRQDNQPQHF,TGTGCCAGCTCACCGACTCGACAGGACAATCAGCCCCAGCATTTT
TRBJ2-2,TRBV6-2/TRBV6-3,NA,NA,CASSYRTASDTGELFF,TGTGCCAGCAGTTACAGGACAGCCAGCGATACCGGGGAGCTGTTTTTT
TRBJ1-3,TRBV18,NA,NA,CASAPVPGDFGNTIYF,TGTGCCAGCGCACCAGTCCCAGGGGATTTTGGAAACACCATATATTTT
TRBJ2-1,TRBV7-2,once,TRBD1,CASSPGGQGRLSSYNEQFF,TGTGCCAGCAGCCCAGGGGGACAGGGCCGTCTTAGCTCCTACAATGAGCAGTTCTTC
TRBJ1-5,TRBV19,few,NA,CASSIRREPQHF,TGTGCCAGTAGTATAAGGAGGGAGCCCCAGCATTTT
TRBJ1-2,TRBV2,few,NA,CASQLAIGYTF,TGTGCCAGCCAGTTGGCGATTGGCTACACCTTC
TRBJ1-2,TRBV6-5,NA,NA,CASSTGRDNYGYTF,TGTGCCAGCAGTACAGGGCGAGACAACTATGGCTACACCTTC
TRBJ2-7,TRBV14,NA,NA,CASSQAVEQYF,TGTGCCAGCAGCCAAGCTGTCGAGCAGTACTTC
TRBJ2-3,TRBV4-3,NA,NA,CASSQELIDTQYF,TGCGCCAGCAGCCAAGAGTTGATAGATACGCAGTATTTT
TRBJ1-1,TRBV6-2/TRBV6-3,NA,NA,CASSYGGQNGEAFF,TGTGCCAGCAGTTACGGAGGACAGAACGGTGAAGCTTTCTTT
TRBJ1-2,TRBV5-6,NA,NA,CASSLGGYGYTF,TGTGCCAGCAGCCTAGGGGGCTATGGCTACACCTTC
TRBJ2-1,TRBV2,NA,TRBD2,CASSDLAGDNSYNEQFF,TGTGCCAGCAGTGATTTAGCGGGGGACAACTCCTACAATGAGCAGTTCTTC
TRBJ2-5,TRBV5-1,once,TRBD1,CASSPSGQRQETQYF,TGCGCCAGCAGCCCGTCGGGACAGAGACAAGAGACCCAGTACTTC
TRBJ1-5,TRBV6-1,NA,NA,CASSEQGYQPQHF,TGTGCCAGCAGTGAACAGGGATACCAGCCCCAGCATTTT
TRBJ2-7,TRBV14,NA,TRBD2,CASSQVAGGSYEQYF,TGTGCCAGCAGCCAGGTAGCGGGGGGCTCCTACGAGCAGTACTTC
TRBJ1-2,TRBV28,NA,NA,CASSLRRVAAGYTF,TGTGCCAGCAGTTTAAGGAGGGTAGCGGCTGGCTACACCTTC
TRBJ1-6,TRBV6-2/TRBV6-3,few,TRBD1,CASGPGDRDSPLHF,TGTGCCAGCGGCCCGGGGGACAGGGATTCACCCCTCCACTTT
TRBJ2-5,TRBV7-9,NA,NA,CASSRDSMTQYF,TGTGCCAGCAGCCGAGACAGCATGACCCAGTACTTC
TRBJ2-1,TRBV11-2,NA,TRBD2,CASSINRLAGAYEQFF,TGTGCCAGCAGCATTAATCGGCTAGCGGGGGCCTATGAGCAGTTCTTC
TRBJ1-1,TRBV4-1,NA,TRBD1,CASSSGGALGTNTEAFF,TGCGCCAGCAGCTCAGGGGGAGCGCTGGGTACGAACACTGAAGCTTTCTTT
TRBJ2-1,TRBV11-3,NA,TRBD2,CASSWSGGVFNEQFF,TGTGCCAGCAGCTGGAGCGGGGGGGTATTCAATGAGCAGTTCTTC
TRBJ2-7,TRBV6-5,NA,NA,CASSYGKGGSYEQYF,TGTGCCAGCAGTTACGGCAAAGGGGGAAGTTACGAGCAGTACTTC
TRBJ2-7,TRBV27,few,NA,CASSSHWTYEQYF,TGTGCCAGCAGTTCTCACTGGACGTACGAGCAGTACTTC
TRBJ1-4,TRBV6-6,NA,TRBD1,CASSSGTGAEKLFF,TGTGCCAGCAGTTCCGGGACAGGGGCCGAAAAACTGTTTTTT
TRBJ2-7,TRBV28,NA,TRBD1,CASSSGTASREQYF,TGTGCCAGCAGTTCAGGGACAGCCTCGAGGGAGCAGTACTTC
TRBJ1-6,TRBV11-2,NA,NA,CASSFSTLNSPLHF,TGTGCCAGCAGCTTTTCGACCCTCAATTCACCCCTCCACTTT
TRBJ1-2,TRBV20-1,NA,NA,CSALDNYGYTF,TGCAGTGCGCTGGACAATTATGGCTACACCTTC
TRBJ1-3,TRBV19,NA,NA,CASGTQSSGNTIYF,TGTGCCAGCGGGACACAAAGCTCTGGAAACACCATATATTTT
TRBJ2-7,TRBV5-1,NA,TRBD1,CASSPDREDGEQYF,TGCGCCAGCAGCCCGGACAGGGAGGATGGCGAGCAGTACTTC
TRBJ1-2,TRBV7-9,NA,NA,CASSTQGIGGYTF,TGTGCCAGCAGCACACAGGGAATCGGTGGCTACACCTTC
TRBJ1-1,TRBV12-3/TRBV12-4,NA,NA,CASSRFTEAFF,TGTGCCAGCAGTCGTTTCACTGAAGCTTTCTTT
TRBJ1-2,TRBV4-3,NA,TRBD1,CASSQEVQGASGYTF,TGCGCCAGCAGCCAAGAGGTACAGGGGGCTAGTGGCTACACCTTC
TRBJ1-1,TRBV5-1,NA,NA,CASSWMGGNTEAFF,TGCGCCAGCAGCTGGATGGGGGGTAACACTGAAGCTTTCTTT
TRBJ2-5,TRBV7-3,NA,NA,CASSLTGVSRETQYF,TGTGCCAGCAGCTTAACCGGCGTAAGCAGAGAGACCCAGTACTTC
TRBJ1-1,TRBV19,NA,TRBD1,CASRTQGAGTEAFF,TGTGCCAGTAGGACACAGGGGGCGGGCACTGAAGCTTTCTTT
TRBJ2-3,TRBV5-1,NA,TRBD1,CASSFGQGALWGDTQYF,TGCGCCAGCAGCTTCGGACAGGGGGCATTGTGGGGAGATACGCAGTATTTT
TRBJ2-7,TRBV15,NA,TRBD2,CATSRGTSGVEQYF,TGTGCCACCAGCAGGGGGACTAGCGGGGTCGAGCAGTACTTC
TRBJ1-5,TRBV28,NA,TRBD1,CASIAGGDSSQPQHF,TGTGCCAGCATCGCAGGGGGCGATTCGAGTCAGCCCCAGCATTTT
TRBJ2-7,TRBV4-2,few,TRBD1,CASSQVRGRWEQYF,TGTGCCAGCAGCCAAGTCAGGGGGCGGTGGGAGCAGTACTTC